This is a list of T cell receptor beta chains from one sample in a study of blood T cell repertoires in COVID-19. TCRdb's table, derived via immunoSEQ multiplex PCR, lists solely in-frame clones and lacks some. The sample holds just over 300,000 clones; just under 90% are singletons and the top ten take about 2%. The sample comprised peripheral blood. Receptors originate from a woman in her twenties or thirties with COVID-19, enrolled during active disease. Each CDR3 is given with its conserved first and last residue.

v_call: TRBV5-4; cdr3_aa: CASNPGQGHEQFF
v_call: TRBV7-9; cdr3_aa: CASSLAGGTYEQYF
v_call: TRBV30; cdr3_aa: CAWSGGQPLSLEAFF
v_call: TRBV19; cdr3_aa: CASSMGLGGGNTEAFF
v_call: TRBV10-1; cdr3_aa: CASREPDYRGSRVRGGVNYEQYF
v_call: TRBV24-1; cdr3_aa: CATSALAGDEQFF
v_call: TRBV19; cdr3_aa: CASSMVYRGVNEQFF
v_call: TRBV7-9; cdr3_aa: CASSLGRNEQFF
v_call: TRBV6-4; cdr3_aa: CASKLTGNTEAFF
v_call: TRBV7-2; cdr3_aa: CASSLGQSSGANVLTF
v_call: TRBV19; cdr3_aa: CASSPGQGARGPQHF
v_call: TRBV15; cdr3_aa: CATSRDFLGSPSSGANVLTF
v_call: TRBV3-1/TRBV3-2; cdr3_aa: CASSHPTGRNSPLHF